This T cell receptor beta chain derives from a study of cytomegalovirus exposure and HLA in healthy donors. Whole-study results and caveats: The study reported that TCR beta sequences accurately predicted HLA-A and HLA-B alleles in most subjects. Analysis was performed later, and it showed HLA-associated TCR beta chains to be more clonally expanded than equally common others. Productive status was seen about 87% or about 30% of the time for most TCR beta V segments in an earlier analysis.

The PCR used 60 Vbeta and 13 Jbeta primers. Some clones are missing from TCRdb's copy, which holds only in-frame ones; the method was immunoSEQ multiplex PCR. In the table there are roughly 100,000 clones, approximately 80% of which are singletons. The donors were healthy bone marrow donors. V was clipped by 3 bases and J by 1 base, with 10 bases between them. In germline, CDR1 is LNHDA, CDR2 SQIVND (reference sequence). This CDR3 has 14 residues. Turning to this clone: Its antigen is unknown.

The source material was PBMCs. This sequence joins TRBV19 and TRBJ2-7; TRBD1 is a possible D gene (5 bases). This TCR was sampled from a man aged 50-59 years in good health and CMV-seronegative. The DNA for the CDR3 is TGTGCCAGTAGTATGGTTCAGGGTTCCTACGAGCAGTACTTC. It is translated as CASSMVQGSYEQYF.